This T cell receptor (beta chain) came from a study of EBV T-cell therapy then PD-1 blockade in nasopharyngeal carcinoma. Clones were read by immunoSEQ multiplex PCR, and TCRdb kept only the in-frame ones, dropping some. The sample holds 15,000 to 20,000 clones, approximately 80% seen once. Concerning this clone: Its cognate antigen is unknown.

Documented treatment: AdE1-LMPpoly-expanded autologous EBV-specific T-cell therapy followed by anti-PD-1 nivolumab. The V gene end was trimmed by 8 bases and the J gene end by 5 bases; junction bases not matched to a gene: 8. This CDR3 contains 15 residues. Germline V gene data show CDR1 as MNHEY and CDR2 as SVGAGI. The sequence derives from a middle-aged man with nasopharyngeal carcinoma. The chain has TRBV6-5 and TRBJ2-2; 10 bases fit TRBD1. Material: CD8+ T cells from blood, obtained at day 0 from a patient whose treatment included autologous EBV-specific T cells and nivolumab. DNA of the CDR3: TGTGCCAGCGGGAGGACAGGGGGTGAAACCGGGGAGCTGTTTTTT. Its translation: CASGRTGGETGELFF.